Listed below are T cell receptor beta chains from one sample, sequenced in a study of spatial heterogeneity in lung cancer. TCRdb used MiXCR to reprocess the 5' RACE reads, holding one entry per CDR3 protein. The sample comprises tens of thousands of distinct CDR3 sequences, approximately 13% of which are singletons, and 50% to 70% rests with the top ten. The specimen was PBMCs, collected at surgery. The receptors were sampled from a male donor with early-stage non-small cell lung cancer. Both conserved end residues are part of each CDR3. A D gene is named only where the DNA matches it firmly. Clone size is shown for a subset of rows, as once, few, many or a class of expanded clone.

j_call: TRBJ2-3; v_call: TRBV15; d_call: -; cdr3_length: 14; clone_size: -; cdr3_nt: TGTGCCACCCTAGGAGATCCTAGCACAGATACGCAGTATTTT; cdr3_aa: CATLGDPSTDTQYF
j_call: TRBJ2-7; v_call: TRBV15; d_call: TRBD2; cdr3_length: 14; clone_size: many; cdr3_nt: TGTGCCACCAGCAGGGACCTAGCGGCTTACGAGCAGTACTTC; cdr3_aa: CATSRDLAAYEQYF
j_call: TRBJ1-5; v_call: TRBV4-2; d_call: -; cdr3_length: 15; clone_size: -; cdr3_nt: TGTGCCAGCAGCCACGAAGAATATAGCAATCAGCCCCAGCATTTT; cdr3_aa: CASSHEEYSNQPQHF
j_call: TRBJ2-2; v_call: TRBV7-2; d_call: -; cdr3_length: 13; clone_size: once; cdr3_nt: TGTGCCAGCAGTCTACCCAGTACCGGGGAGCTGTTTTTT; cdr3_aa: CASSLPSTGELFF
j_call: TRBJ2-3; v_call: TRBV7-3; d_call: TRBD1; cdr3_length: 15; clone_size: -; cdr3_nt: TGTGCCAGCAGCCCACAGGGGATCGCAACAGATACGCAGTATTTT; cdr3_aa: CASSPQGIATDTQYF
j_call: TRBJ2-3; v_call: TRBV7-7; d_call: -; cdr3_length: 15; clone_size: -; cdr3_nt: TGTGCTAGCAGCGTTGGGGGGCAGGGCACAGATACGCAGTATTTT; cdr3_aa: CASSVGGQGTDTQYF
j_call: TRBJ2-1; v_call: TRBV7-8; d_call: -; cdr3_length: 14; clone_size: -; cdr3_nt: TGTGCCAGCAGCACACGGGACGCTGACAATGAGCAGTTCTTC; cdr3_aa: CASSTRDADNEQFF
j_call: TRBJ2-3; v_call: TRBV6-5; d_call: -; cdr3_length: 14; clone_size: -; cdr3_nt: TGTGCCAGCAGTTATGGCGGTGCCACAGATACGCAGTATTTT; cdr3_aa: CASSYGGATDTQYF
j_call: TRBJ2-1; v_call: TRBV10-3; d_call: -; cdr3_length: 11; clone_size: few; cdr3_nt: TGTGCCATCAGTGACTACAATGAGCAGTTCTTC; cdr3_aa: CAISDYNEQFF
j_call: TRBJ1-5; v_call: TRBV28; d_call: -; cdr3_length: 15; clone_size: many; cdr3_nt: TGTGCCAGCAGTTTAGGCGGTGATAGCAATCAGCCCCAGCATTTT; cdr3_aa: CASSLGGDSNQPQHF
j_call: TRBJ2-3; v_call: TRBV20-1; d_call: TRBD1; cdr3_length: 17; clone_size: many; cdr3_nt: TGCAGTGCTGAAAACATTCCCGGACAGGGCGGCACAGATACGCAGTATTTT; cdr3_aa: CSAENIPGQGGTDTQYF
j_call: TRBJ2-5; v_call: TRBV20-1; d_call: -; cdr3_length: 13; clone_size: few; cdr3_nt: TGCAGTGCTCAGCAGGCATTTCAAGAGACCCAGTACTTC; cdr3_aa: CSAQQAFQETQYF
j_call: TRBJ2-2; v_call: TRBV27; d_call: -; cdr3_length: 14; clone_size: many; cdr3_nt: TGTGCCAGCAGTCCCGAAATACAGGGCGGGGAGCTGTTTTTT; cdr3_aa: CASSPEIQGGELFF
j_call: TRBJ1-2; v_call: TRBV11-1; d_call: -; cdr3_length: 14; clone_size: many; cdr3_nt: TGTGCCAGCAGCCCAAGGAAGGAAAACTATGGCTACACCTTC; cdr3_aa: CASSPRKENYGYTF
j_call: TRBJ2-1; v_call: TRBV30; d_call: -; cdr3_length: 16; clone_size: few; cdr3_nt: TGTGCCTGGAGCGTGCCGCTCAGCGATTCCTACAATGAGCAGTTCTTC; cdr3_aa: CAWSVPLSDSYNEQFF
j_call: TRBJ1-2; v_call: TRBV4-3; d_call: -; cdr3_length: 15; clone_size: -; cdr3_nt: TGCGCCAGCAGCCAAGATCTCTCCGGTGTCTATGGCTACACCTTC; cdr3_aa: CASSQDLSGVYGYTF
j_call: TRBJ2-1; v_call: TRBV24-1; d_call: TRBD1; cdr3_length: 16; clone_size: few; cdr3_nt: TGTGCCACCAGTGCCACGACAGGGGGCCCCTACAATGAGCAGTTCTTC; cdr3_aa: CATSATTGGPYNEQFF
j_call: TRBJ2-3; v_call: TRBV3-1; d_call: TRBD1; cdr3_length: 15; clone_size: -; cdr3_nt: TGTGCCAGCAGCCGGACAGGGCCTAGCACAGATACGCAGTATTTT; cdr3_aa: CASSRTGPSTDTQYF
j_call: TRBJ2-3; v_call: TRBV5-4; d_call: -; cdr3_length: 18; clone_size: few; cdr3_nt: TGTGCCAGCAGCTTGGCCATTCAAGTACATCCCGACACAGATACGCAGTATTTT; cdr3_aa: CASSLAIQVHPDTDTQYF
j_call: TRBJ2-2; v_call: TRBV5-4; d_call: TRBD1; cdr3_length: 14; clone_size: -; cdr3_nt: TGTGCCAGCAGTCAAAGGGGGCCCACCGGGGAGCTGTTTTTT; cdr3_aa: CASSQRGPTGELFF
j_call: TRBJ2-7; v_call: TRBV28; d_call: TRBD2; cdr3_length: 12; clone_size: many; cdr3_nt: TGTGCCACGGAGCGGGAAGGCTACGAGCAGTACTTC; cdr3_aa: CATEREGYEQYF
j_call: TRBJ2-4; v_call: TRBV12-3/TRBV12-4; d_call: -; cdr3_length: 12; clone_size: -; cdr3_nt: TGTGCCAGCTCAAGGACAGTAAACATTCAGTACTTC; cdr3_aa: CASSRTVNIQYF
j_call: TRBJ1-5; v_call: TRBV20-1; d_call: -; cdr3_length: 15; clone_size: few; cdr3_nt: TGCAGTGCTAGAGATCCGAACAGGGCTAGTCAGCCCCAGCATTTT; cdr3_aa: CSARDPNRASQPQHF